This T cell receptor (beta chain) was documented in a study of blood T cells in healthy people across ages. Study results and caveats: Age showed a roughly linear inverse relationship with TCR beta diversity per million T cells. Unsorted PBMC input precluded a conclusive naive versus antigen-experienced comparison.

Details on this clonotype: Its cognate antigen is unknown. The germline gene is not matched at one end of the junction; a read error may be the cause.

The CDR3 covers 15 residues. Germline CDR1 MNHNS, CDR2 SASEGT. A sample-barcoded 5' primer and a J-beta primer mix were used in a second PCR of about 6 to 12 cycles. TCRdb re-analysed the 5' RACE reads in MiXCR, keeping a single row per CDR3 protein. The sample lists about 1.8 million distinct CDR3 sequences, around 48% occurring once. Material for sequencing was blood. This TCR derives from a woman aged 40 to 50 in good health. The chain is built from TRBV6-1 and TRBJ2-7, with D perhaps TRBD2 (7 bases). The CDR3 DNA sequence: TGTGCCAGCAGCGAAGGCCGGGGGGCCCGATCCGAGCAGTACTTC. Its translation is CASSEGRGARSEQYF.